These 29 T cell receptor beta chains share one sample of origin, sequenced in a study of blood T cell repertoires in COVID-19. Here immunoSEQ multiplex PCR was the method, and the copy in TCRdb shows in-frame clones only, minus some. The sample contains 120,000 or so clones, about 86% of which appear only once. Sequencing was carried out using peripheral blood. The receptors derive from a man aged 70-80 years who had recovered from COVID-19.

V and J are TRBV12-3 or TRBV12-4 and TRBJ1-1; D is unclear. The CDR3 has 13 residues. Trimming cost V 4 bases and J 6 bases, with 12 bases left between them. The CDR3 DNA is TGTGCCAGCAGTTACTCAGGAACGGCTGAAGCTTTCTTT. Its translation: CASSYSGTAEAFF.

The chain carries TRBV9 and TRBJ2-2; D remains ambiguous. The CDR3 runs to 12 residues. V lost 1 base, J lost 7 bases, and 5 bases lay in between. Per germline, CDR1 SGDLS and CDR2 YYNGEE. The DNA of the CDR3 is TGTGCCAGCAGCGTACGACTCGGGGAGCTGTTTTTT. Translation: CASSVRLGELFF.

The rearrangement uses TRBV24-1 and TRBJ2-1, with D perhaps matching TRBD1 (5 bases). Germline V lookup: CDR1 KGHDR, CDR2 SFDVKD. The CDR3 length is 13 residues. Trimming took 1 base from V and 7 from J, leaving 7 bases between them. CDR3 in amino acids: CATSDFYRNEQFF. CDR3 DNA: TGTGCCACCAGTGATTTCTACAGGAATGAGCAGTTCTTC.

V gene TRBV3-1 (or the pseudogene TRBV3-2) combines with J gene TRBJ2-7; TRBD1 matches at 7 bases. This CDR3 spans 19 amino acids. Trimming at V came to 4 bases and at J to 5 bases, leaving 23 bases not matched to a gene. CDR1 LGHDT and CDR2 YNNKEL come from the germline V gene (reference sequence). The CDR3, as DNA: TGTGCCAGCAGCCCTTCATACCGTACAGGGGTGACCCCTCTAGACGAGCAGTACTTC. This encodes CASSPSYRTGVTPLDEQYF.

This clone was recorded many times. The chain carries TRBV4-2 and TRBJ2-3; TRBD2 agrees at 10 bases. Germline trimming cut 0 bases from V and 1 base from J; bases unmatched to any gene: 1. The germline CDR1 and CDR2 sequences are LGHNA and YNFKEQ. This CDR3 has 16 residues. The CDR3 loop reads CASSQDLAGGTDTQYF. The CDR3 DNA sequence: TGTGCCAGCAGCCAAGATCTAGCGGGGGGCACAGATACGCAGTATTTT.

The chain joins TRBV30 to TRBJ1-3; D may be TRBD1 (5 bases). V lost 3 bases and J lost 0, with 15 bases in between. The length of the CDR3 is 16 residues. Germline CDR1 GTSNPN, CDR2 SVGIG (reference sequence). The DNA for the CDR3 is TGTGCCTGGAGATTCGACAGCTTTCTCTCTGGAAACACCATATATTTT. It is translated as CAWRFDSFLSGNTIYF.

The V gene is TRBV5-1, the J gene TRBJ2-5; no clear D gene. The CDR3 has 14 residues. The germline V gene encodes CDR1 SGHRS and CDR2 YFSETQ. V dropped 0 bases and J dropped 2 bases, with 8 bases sitting between them. The CDR3 bases are TGCGCCAGCAGCTTGGCACAGATACAAGAGACCCAGTACTTC. Translating it yields CASSLAQIQETQYF.

The chain recombines TRBV2 with TRBJ2-7; tentatively, D is TRBD1 (6 bases). The CDR3 covers 15 residues. V dropped 1 base and J dropped 3 bases, with 13 bases sitting between them. CDR1 and CDR2 from the germline V gene are SNHLY and FYNNEI. As DNA, the CDR3 is TGTGCCAGCAGTGAAGAAACAGGGTATTTCTACGAGCAGTACTTC. This codes for CASSEETGYFYEQYF.

This clone was seen more than once but under ten times. The chain links TRBV15 to TRBJ2-7; TRBD1 matches 10 bases. The V segment lost 0 bases and the J segment 2 bases; nucleotides outside the gene matches: 1. This CDR3 spans 15 amino acids. Germline V gene data show CDR1 as LNHNV and CDR2 as YYDKDF (reference sequence). CDR3: CATSRDGQGAYEQYF. The DNA for the CDR3 is TGTGCCACCAGCAGAGACGGACAGGGGGCCTACGAGCAGTACTTC.

V usage is TRBV11-1 and J usage is TRBJ2-3; D not resolved. CDR1 is SGHAT and CDR2 is FQDESV in the germline V gene (reference sequence). The CDR3 has 14 residues. Trimming shortened V by 5 bases and J by 6 bases, and 15 bases separated the two germline ends. The CDR3 DNA reads as TGTGCCAGCAGCCCCATCTTAGCACCCGATACGCAGTATTTT. Protein product: CASSPILAPDTQYF.

V and J are TRBV30 and TRBJ1-5; 8 bases fit TRBD1. Germline CDR1 and CDR2: GTSNPN and SVGIG (reference sequence). The ends lost 3 bases at V and 9 bases at J; junction bases unmatched: 13. This CDR3 is built from 15 residues. CDR3 bases: TGTGCCTGGAGCGAAGGGGGGACAGGTAAGCGGCCCCAGCATTTT. Translation: CAWSEGGTGKRPQHF.

This clone appeared a single time. The chain carries TRBV6-5 and TRBJ1-2; D is undetermined. Germline CDR1 and CDR2: MNHEY and SVGAGI. The CDR3 length is 13 residues. Trimming left V 6 bases short and J 4 bases short, with 12 bases between. The CDR3 DNA follows: TGTGCCAGCAGAGCGGGAATTAGCTATGGCTACACCTTC. Translation gives CASRAGISYGYTF.

The V and J genes are TRBV5-6 and TRBJ1-2; the D is unclear. In germline, CDR1 is SGHDT, CDR2 YYEEEE. Trimming removed 4 bases from V and 7 bases from J, with 11 bases in between. CDR3 size: 12 residues. CDR3 protein: CASSQVAVGYTF. The CDR3 DNA follows: TGTGCCAGCAGCCAGGTAGCGGTTGGCTACACCTTC. The variable domain in full, completed from reference TRBV5-6 and TRBJ1-2, reads DAGVTQSPTHLIKTRGQQVTLRCSPKSGHDTVSWYQQALGQGPQFIFQYYEEEERQRGNFPDRFSGHQFPNYSSELNVNALLLGDSALYLCASSQVAVGYTFGSGTRLTVV.

The chain couples TRBV19 to TRBJ2-2; D possibly corresponds to TRBD1 (5 bases). The CDR3 has 15 residues. Looked up from germline, CDR1 is LNHDA and CDR2 is SQIVND (reference sequence). V was cut by 10 bases and J by 3 bases, with 18 bases left in between. The CDR3 DNA reads TGTGCCACCTGGGGTGGGGCTGTATACACCGGGGAGCTGTTTTTT. Translation: CATWGGAVYTGELFF. The entire variable domain, with the rest obtained from reference TRBV19 and TRBJ2-2, is as follows: DGGITQSPKYLFRKEGQNVTLSCEQNLNHDAMYWYRQDPGQGLRLIYYSQIVNDFQKGDIAEGYSVSREKKESFPLTVTSAQKNPTAFYLCATWGGAVYTGELFFGEGSRLTVL.

The chain has TRBV20-1 and TRBJ1-2; a possible D gene is TRBD1 (6 bases). Germline CDR1 DFQATT, CDR2 SNEGSKA (reference sequence). Trimming cost V 3 bases and J 5 bases, with 16 bases left between them. The CDR3 covers 14 residues. As DNA, the CDR3 is TGCAGTGCTAGTCCCGGACAGAAGAGATATGGCTACACCTTC. Its protein is CSASPGQKRYGYTF.

This chain joins TRBV9 and TRBJ2-5; 9 bases align to TRBD2. Per the germline V gene, CDR1 is SGDLS and CDR2 is YYNGEE. This CDR3 contains 15 residues. The trim removed 3 bases at V and 4 bases at J, leaving 7 bases unmatched. The DNA for the CDR3 is TGTGCCAGCAGCGGAGTGGCGGGGGGGCGAGAGACCCAGTACTTC. Encoded protein: CASSGVAGGRETQYF.

This clone was counted between two and nine times. The rearrangement uses TRBV7-3 and TRBJ2-2, with unresolved D. This CDR3 comprises 14 residues. Per germline, CDR1 SGHTA and CDR2 FQGTGA. The V end was cut by 1 base, the J end by 7 bases, with 10 bases between. Here the CDR3 DNA reads TGTGCCAGCAGCTTAAGGGCGTATAACGGGGAGCTGTTTTTT. It codes for CASSLRAYNGELFF.

The rearrangement links TRBV6-6 to TRBJ2-3, with 8 positions matching TRBD2. Looked up from germline, CDR1 is MNHNY and CDR2 is SVGAGI (reference sequence). J gave up 2 bases and V 5 bases, and 6 bases lay outside the gene matches. The CDR3 consists of 15 residues. CDR3 loop: CASSVPGLDTDTQYF. CDR3 coding DNA: TGTGCCAGCAGTGTTCCGGGACTAGACACAGATACGCAGTATTTT.

This clone was detected once. V is TRBV5-7 and J is TRBJ2-7; D call uncertain. TRBV5-7 is identified as an open reading frame with a role that is uncertain. V shed 3 bases and J shed 4 bases, with 23 bases lying between them. The CDR3 runs to 17 residues. The CDR3 coding sequence is TGTGCCAGCAGCTACCTTTACAGACCCCGGCAGAATTACGAGCAGTACTTC. It codes for CASSYLYRPRQNYEQYF.

The gene calls are TRBV4-3 and TRBJ2-3; D may be TRBD1 (6 bases). This CDR3 is built from 15 residues. Trimming cost V 2 bases and J 3 bases, with 12 bases left between them. CDR1 is LGHNA and CDR2 is YSLEER in the germline V gene. The DNA of the CDR3 is TGCGCCAGCAGCCAACAGGGGTTGAGTACAGATACGCAGTATTTT. Translated, it gives CASSQQGLSTDTQYF.

V usage is TRBV2 and J usage is TRBJ1-2, with a weak D call TRBD1 (6 bases). Germline V gene data show CDR1 as SNHLY and CDR2 as FYNNEI. The length of the CDR3 is 17 residues. V was cut by 6 bases and J by 7 bases, with 27 bases left in between. The CDR3 loop reads CASRTAGGQGRVGGYTF. CDR3 nucleotide sequence: TGTGCCAGCAGAACCGCCGGGGGGCAGGGGCGCGTGGGTGGCTACACCTTC.

This sequence joins TRBV28 and TRBJ2-1; TRBD2 aligns across 9 bases. CDR1 is MDHEN and CDR2 is SYDVKM in the germline V gene. The trim removed 5 bases at V and 0 bases at J, leaving 5 bases unmatched. The CDR3 consists of 16 residues. CDR3 in amino acids: CASSPSGGSSYNEQFF. The DNA for the CDR3 is TGTGCCAGCAGTCCCAGCGGGGGGTCCTCCTACAATGAGCAGTTCTTC.

This clone has only one observation. The chain combines TRBV3-1 (or the pseudogene TRBV3-2) with TRBJ2-6; D unclear. CDR3 length: 14 amino acids. Germline loops: CDR1 LGHDT, CDR2 YNNKEL (reference sequence). Trimming left V 4 bases short and J 0 bases short, with 4 bases between. CDR3 coding DNA: TGTGCCAGCAGCCGGAGCTCTGGGGCCAACGTCCTGACTTTC. Protein: CASSRSSGANVLTF.

The J gene is TRBJ2-7, the V gene TRBV7-8; 9 bases line up with TRBD1. Germline CDR1 reads SGHVS; CDR2 reads FQNEAQ. The trim removed 1 base at V and 12 bases at J, leaving 10 bases unmatched. This CDR3 has 14 amino acids. DNA of the CDR3: TGTGCCAGCAGCTTAGGGGCGGGACAGGGCTTAGGGTACTTC. It is translated as CASSLGAGQGLGYF.

The chain couples TRBV7-6 to TRBJ2-2; 8 bases agree with TRBD2. Trimming at V came to 5 bases and at J to 1 base, leaving 3 bases not matched to a gene. The CDR3 loop spans 15 amino acids. Per germline, CDR1 SGHVS and CDR2 FNYEAQ. CDR3 protein: CASSRSGGNTGELFF. The DNA of the CDR3 is TGTGCCAGCAGCCGAAGCGGGGGGAACACCGGGGAGCTGTTTTTT.

This chain joins TRBV12-3 or TRBV12-4 and TRBJ2-1, with D perhaps TRBD2 (5 bases). V gave up 7 bases and J gave up 7 bases, with 14 bases separating them. The CDR3 sequence is 13 residues long. DNA for the CDR3: TGTGCCAGCACCCCTGGGCGGAGGAATGAGCAGTTCTTC. This gives the protein CASTPGRRNEQFF.

Comment on this clone: The sample holds other DNA sequences that translate to the same CDR3. The chain has TRBV28 and TRBJ2-7, with 7 bases fitting TRBD1. V trimming: 4 bases; J trimming: 4 bases; junction bases outside the gene matches: 1. CDR1 MDHEN and CDR2 SYDVKM come from the germline V gene. There are 12 residues in the CDR3. CDR3 sequence (DNA): TGTGCCAGCAGTTCGGACAGGTACGAGCAGTACTTC. This codes for CASSSDRYEQYF.

The count of this clone is one. The CDR3 loop is CAIRGTGRNTEAFF. In DNA form, the CDR3 reads TGTGCCATCAGAGGGACAGGACGGAACACTGAAGCTTTCTTT. The chain is built from TRBV10-3 and TRBJ1-1, with 8 bases fitting TRBD1. Germline loops: CDR1 ENHRY, CDR2 SYGVKD. V lost 6 bases, J lost 1 base, and 4 bases stayed unmatched. The CDR3 runs 14 residues.

There are many counts of this clone. This sequence joins TRBV5-5 and TRBJ2-6, with unresolved D. The CDR3 totals 10 residues. Germline V lookup: CDR1 SGHKS, CDR2 YYEKEE (reference sequence). V lost 4 bases and J 10 bases, leaving 3 bases between the germline ends. The CDR3: CASSANVLTF. The CDR3 DNA follows: TGTGCCAGCAGCGCGAACGTCCTGACTTTC.